The next 18 T cell receptor beta chains were all read from a single sample in a study of CD8 T cells in ankylosing spondylitis. TCRdb re-called the 5' RACE reads through MiXCR, storing one row per CDR3 protein. The sample shows approximately 45,000 distinct CDR3 sequences, over 3.5% of them seen only once. The sequenced material came from blood, either unsorted or a sorted T cell fraction (not recorded which). The receptors were sampled from a female donor with ankylosing spondylitis or in good health (not recorded which).

This clonotype was observed a few times. A junction end diverges from the germline sequence, so it may reflect a read error. The J gene is TRBJ2-5, the V gene TRBV9; a weak D match, TRBD1 (5 bases). This CDR3 comprises 15 residues. Germline CDR1 SGDLS, CDR2 YYNGEE. The CDR3 spells CASSVAPQDQGTQYF. The CDR3 DNA follows: TGTGCCAGCAGCGTAGCTCCACAGGATCAAGGGACCCAGTACTTC.

This clonotype appeared many times. The chain combines TRBV9 with TRBJ1-2; D ambiguous. Trimming removed 0 bases from V and 3 bases from J, with 6 bases in between. This CDR3 comprises 13 residues. Per germline, CDR1 SGDLS and CDR2 YYNGEE. The CDR3 DNA reads TGTGCCAGCAGCGTAGTACAGCACTATGGCTACACCTTC. Its protein product is CASSVVQHYGYTF. Complete variable domain (other parts from reference TRBV9 and TRBJ1-2): DSGVTQTPKHLITATGQRVTLRCSPRSGDLSVYWYQQSLDQGLQFLIQYYNGEERAKGNILERFSAQQFPDLHSELNLSSLELGDSALYFCASSVVQHYGYTFGSGTRLTVV.

The V call is TRBV9, the J call TRBJ2-1; D is tentatively TRBD1 or TRBD2 (5 bases each). V was trimmed by 2 bases and J by 6 bases, leaving 21 bases between them. This CDR3 comprises 17 residues. The V gene's germline CDR1 is SGDLS and CDR2 YYNGEE. CDR3 sequence reads: CASSVALQGERSNEQFF. Written as DNA, the CDR3 is TGTGCCAGCAGCGTTGCCCTCCAGGGAGAGAGGAGCAATGAGCAGTTCTTC. The whole variable domain, remainder taken from reference TRBV9 and TRBJ2-1, is DSGVTQTPKHLITATGQRVTLRCSPRSGDLSVYWYQQSLDQGLQFLIQYYNGEERAKGNILERFSAQQFPDLHSELNLSSLELGDSALYFCASSVALQGERSNEQFFGPGTRLTVL.

The chain uses TRBV9 and TRBJ2-6; weak D call: TRBD1 (5 bases). Germline CDR1 reads SGDLS; CDR2 reads YYNGEE. V was clipped by 1 base and J by 0 bases, with 17 bases between them. The CDR3 has 19 residues. CDR3 amino acids: CASSVQLQVSFSGANVLTF. In nucleotides, the CDR3 is TGTGCCAGCAGCGTACAATTACAGGTATCCTTCTCTGGGGCCAACGTCCTGACTTTC. The complete variable domain, with remaining parts taken from reference TRBV9 and TRBJ2-6, reads DSGVTQTPKHLITATGQRVTLRCSPRSGDLSVYWYQQSLDQGLQFLIQYYNGEERAKGNILERFSAQQFPDLHSELNLSSLELGDSALYFCASSVQLQVSFSGANVLTFGAGSRLTVL.

This clonotype has at least ten counts. The rearrangement links TRBV9 to TRBJ1-2; 8 positions agree with TRBD1. Unmatched junction bases numbered 4, after V lost 0 bases and J lost 3 bases. The CDR3 contains 15 residues. The germline V gene has CDR1 SGDLS and CDR2 YYNGEE. DNA for the CDR3: TGTGCCAGCAGCGTAGAACAGGGGGATGACTATGGCTACACCTTC. This sequence encodes CASSVEQGDDYGYTF. Based on the CDR3 plus reference TRBV9 and TRBJ1-2, the full variable domain is DSGVTQTPKHLITATGQRVTLRCSPRSGDLSVYWYQQSLDQGLQFLIQYYNGEERAKGNILERFSAQQFPDLHSELNLSSLELGDSALYFCASSVEQGDDYGYTFGSGTRLTVV.

This chain uses TRBV9 with TRBJ1-2; 8 bases are shared with TRBD1. Germline CDR1 reads SGDLS; CDR2 reads YYNGEE. The CDR3 contains 14 residues. Trimming cost V 4 bases and J 5 bases; bases outside gene matches: 7. CDR3 amino acids: CASSPEQGGYGYTF. Written as DNA, the CDR3 is TGTGCCAGCAGCCCAGAACAGGGGGGGTATGGCTACACCTTC.

This clonotype was recorded many times. This chain links TRBV9 with TRBJ2-3; 8 bases are a match to TRBD2. CDR1 and CDR2 (germline): SGDLS, YYNGEE. V lost 3 bases to trimming and J lost 4 bases; unmatched junction nucleotides: 13. The CDR3 is 17 amino acids. The chain's CDR3 is CASSDYPGLEHSDTQYF. As DNA, the CDR3 is TGTGCCAGCAGCGATTACCCGGGACTAGAACACTCAGATACGCAGTATTTT.

This clonotype showed up many times. The chain couples TRBV9 to TRBJ1-1, with D maybe TRBD1 (5 bases). The V end lost 7 bases, the J end lost 3 bases, and 13 bases lay between the germline ends. This CDR3 has 13 amino acids. Per the germline V gene, CDR1 is SGDLS and CDR2 is YYNGEE. CDR3 nucleotides: TGTGCCAGCGGGTCGGGGACCTACACTGAAGCTTTCTTT. This encodes CASGSGTYTEAFF.

The chain joins TRBV9 to TRBJ1-3; D remains unclear. Germline V gene sequence: CDR1 SGDLS, CDR2 YYNGEE. There are 13 residues in the CDR3. V was clipped by 7 bases and J by 0 bases, with 8 bases between them. CDR3: CASVEASGNTIYF. The CDR3 DNA sequence: TGTGCCAGCGTAGAGGCCTCTGGAAACACCATATATTTT.

J is TRBJ2-5 and V is TRBV9; unclear D gene. CDR1 SGDLS and CDR2 YYNGEE come from the germline V gene. Trimming took off 4 bases at V and 3 bases at J, with 13 bases between the two ends. The CDR3 consists of 14 residues. The CDR3 coding sequence is TGTGCCAGCAGCTCTTCCGGCGCGAAAGAGACCCAGTACTTC. This translates into CASSSSGAKETQYF.

The sample holds many counts of this clonotype. The V and J genes are TRBV9 and TRBJ1-2; D gene unclear. V dropped 4 bases and J dropped 7 bases, with 20 bases sitting between them. Germline assignment: CDR1 SGDLS and CDR2 YYNGEE. The CDR3 extends over 15 amino acids. The DNA for the CDR3 is TGTGCCAGCAGCACCCGACCGGACCCCCGAAGTGGCTACACCTTC. As protein: CASSTRPDPRSGYTF.

This clonotype was found many times. V is TRBV9 and J is TRBJ2-1; TRBD2 matches 8 bases. Germline V gene data show CDR1 as SGDLS and CDR2 as YYNGEE. Trimming cost V 4 bases and J 8 bases; bases outside gene matches: 14. The CDR3 spans 16 residues. This CDR3 reads CASSPRSSGVSDEQFF. The CDR3 DNA follows: TGTGCCAGCAGCCCCCGTAGTAGCGGGGTTTCGGATGAGCAGTTCTTC.

This chain uses TRBV9 with TRBJ2-7; 10 bases align to TRBD1. J lost 9 bases, V lost 0 bases, and 6 bases had no gene match. This CDR3 is built from 14 residues. Germline values: CDR1 SGDLS, CDR2 YYNGEE. CDR3 nucleotides: TGTGCCAGCAGCGTAGGACAGGGGGCTTTAGTGCAGTACTTC. It translates to CASSVGQGALVQYF. The full variable domain, its missing parts supplied by reference TRBV9 and TRBJ2-7, is DSGVTQTPKHLITATGQRVTLRCSPRSGDLSVYWYQQSLDQGLQFLIQYYNGEERAKGNILERFSAQQFPDLHSELNLSSLELGDSALYFCASSVGQGALVQYFGPGTRLTVT.

This clonotype was detected many times. The CDR3 nucleotides read TGTGCCAGCAGCGTATCTCTCACAGATACGCAGTATTTT. Its protein product is CASSVSLTDTQYF. V and J are TRBV9 and TRBJ2-3, with no clear D. The CDR3 runs to 13 residues. Germline V gene data show CDR1 as SGDLS and CDR2 as YYNGEE. V was shortened by 1 base and J by 2 bases, with 5 bases between the two germline ends.

In its sample, this clonotype was seen many times. The chain's CDR3 is CASSDGTSGSYNEQFF. CDR3 bases: TGTGCCAGCAGCGACGGGACTAGCGGCTCCTACAATGAGCAGTTCTTC. This sequence joins TRBV9 and TRBJ2-1, with 11 bases identical to TRBD2. The CDR3 contains 16 residues. Germline values: CDR1 SGDLS, CDR2 YYNGEE. The V segment lost 3 bases and the J segment 0 bases; nucleotides outside the gene matches: 2.

In this sample, this clonotype turned up many times. The gene calls are TRBV9 and TRBJ2-2, with D perhaps TRBD2 (5 bases). This CDR3 has 17 amino acids. The germline V and J ends were trimmed by 2 bases and 1 base, with 15 bases remaining between them. Germline V CDR1 and CDR2: SGDLS, YYNGEE. DNA for the CDR3: TGTGCCAGCAGCGTTCTCAATAGCGCTCAGAACACCGGGGAGCTGTTTTTT. Encoded protein: CASSVLNSAQNTGELFF.

At least ten counts were recorded for this clonotype. This chain joins TRBV9 and TRBJ2-3; D unclear. The V and J ends lost 0 bases and 0 bases respectively, with 8 bases between them. Germline lookup yields CDR1 SGDLS and CDR2 YYNGEE. This CDR3 contains 15 residues. The CDR3 spells CASSVGSHSTDTQYF. The CDR3 region has the DNA TGTGCCAGCAGCGTAGGATCCCACAGCACAGATACGCAGTATTTT. The full variable domain, its missing parts supplied by reference TRBV9 and TRBJ2-3, is DSGVTQTPKHLITATGQRVTLRCSPRSGDLSVYWYQQSLDQGLQFLIQYYNGEERAKGNILERFSAQQFPDLHSELNLSSLELGDSALYFCASSVGSHSTDTQYFGPGTRLTVL.

This clonotype was picked up many times. The rearrangement uses TRBV21-1 and TRBJ2-4; the table's D call of TRBD1 was not tested on the DNA. TRBV21-1 is tagged as a pseudogene. This CDR3 is built from 15 residues. CDR3 amino acids: CASSVGRQTKNIQYF. The CDR3 bases are TGTGCCAGCAGCGTAGGACGACAGACCAAAAACATTCAGTACTTC.